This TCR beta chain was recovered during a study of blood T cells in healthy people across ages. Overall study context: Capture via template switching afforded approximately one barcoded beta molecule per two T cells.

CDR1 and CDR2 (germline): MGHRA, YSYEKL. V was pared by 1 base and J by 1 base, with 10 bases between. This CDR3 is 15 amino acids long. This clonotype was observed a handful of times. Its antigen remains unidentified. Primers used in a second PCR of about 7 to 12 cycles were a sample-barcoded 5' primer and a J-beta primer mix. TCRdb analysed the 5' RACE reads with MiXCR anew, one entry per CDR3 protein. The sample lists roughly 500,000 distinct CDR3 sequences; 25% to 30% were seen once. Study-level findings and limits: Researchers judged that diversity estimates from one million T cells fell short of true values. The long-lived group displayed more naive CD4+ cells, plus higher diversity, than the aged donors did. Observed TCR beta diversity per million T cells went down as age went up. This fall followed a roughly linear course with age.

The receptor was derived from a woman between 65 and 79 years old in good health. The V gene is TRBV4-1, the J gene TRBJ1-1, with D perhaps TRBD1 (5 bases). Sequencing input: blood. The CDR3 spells CASSQVGGGNTEAFF. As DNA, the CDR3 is TGCGCCAGCAGCCAAGTCGGGGGAGGGAACACTGAAGCTTTCTTT.